This TCR beta chain came from a study of siplizumab effects on memory and regulatory T cells. In regard to this clone: Other DNA variants within this sample encode the same CDR3.

Method: immunoSEQ multiplex PCR; TCRdb's copy keeps in-frame clones and lacks some. The repertoire holds about 100,000 clones, about nine tenths seen once, with around 0.15% in the top ten. V was trimmed by 1 base and J by 0 bases, leaving 9 bases between them. The CDR3 consists of 15 residues. The V gene's germline CDR1 is SGHVS and CDR2 FQNEAQ. This clonotype was obtained from a human donor in good health. This chain uses TRBV7-8 with TRBJ1-1; weak D call: TRBD1 (6 bases). The specimen was CD4+ T cells sorted from blood. This CDR3 reads CASSLEAGVNTEAFF. In DNA, the CDR3 is TGTGCCAGCAGCTTAGAAGCAGGGGTGAACACTGAAGCTTTCTTT.